These T cell receptor beta chains were read from a single sample in a study of PD-1 blockade in classical Hodgkin lymphoma. Profiling relied on immunoSEQ multiplex PCR, and the TCRdb table lists in-frame clones only, not all of them. The sample contains tens of thousands of clones, 77% of which appear only once. The specimen was peripheral blood mononuclear cells (PBMCs), collected before the fourth cycle of nivolumab. The receptors derive from a human donor with classical Hodgkin lymphoma. Both conserved end residues are part of each CDR3. The order of the fields is V gene, J gene, clone size, D gene, CDR3 protein, CDR3 DNA. The D gene is left open where the match is weak. Expanded clones are given a class, and other clones once, few, many or no size at all.

>TRBV5-1|TRBJ2-3|few|NA
CASSLEGRSITDTQYF
TGCGCCAGCAGCTTGGAAGGACGTTCCATCACAGATACGCAGTATTTT
>TRBV9|TRBJ2-2|NA|NA
CASSPRGLPNTGELFF
TGTGCCAGCAGCCCAAGGGGTCTTCCGAACACCGGGGAGCTGTTTTTT
>TRBV19|TRBJ1-1|many|NA
CASRFGHNTEAFF
TGTGCCAGTAGATTCGGGCACAACACTGAAGCTTTCTTT
>TRBV7-5|TRBJ2-2|NA|NA
CVRSRLAGGPPGELFF
TGTGTCAGAAGCCGTCTAGCGGGGGGGCCCCCCGGGGAGCTGTTTTTT
>TRBV13|TRBJ1-4|NA|TRBD1
CASSFPGQGEKLFF
TGTGCCAGCAGCTTTCCGGGACAGGGTGAAAAACTGTTTTTT
>TRBV6-4|TRBJ1-4|NA|NA
CASSQGGQGNEKLFF
TGTGCCAGCAGCCAAGGAGGGCAGGGTAATGAAAAACTGTTTTTT
>TRBV28|TRBJ1-5|NA|NA
CASSLNSQPQHF
TGTGCCAGCAGTTTAAACAGTCAGCCCCAGCATTTT
>TRBV5-1|TRBJ2-5|NA|NA
CATKTVQGLGFQETQYF
TGCGCCACCAAAACCGTACAGGGTCTGGGATTCCAAGAGACCCAGTACTTC
>TRBV7-2|TRBJ1-2|NA|NA
CASSLDQGGRGYTF
TGTGCCAGCAGCTTAGACCAGGGAGGGAGGGGCTACACCTTC
>TRBV28|TRBJ1-4|NA|NA
CASSPTGVNEKLFF
TGTGCCAGCAGCCCTACGGGGGTCAATGAAAAACTGTTTTTT
>TRBV5-4|TRBJ1-2|NA|NA
CASSLETVDYGYTF
TGTGCCAGCAGCTTGGAGACGGTTGACTATGGCTACACCTTC
>TRBV5-6|TRBJ2-1|NA|NA
CASSVRRDEQFF
TGTGCCAGCAGCGTCCGCCGAGATGAGCAGTTCTTC
>TRBV4-2|TRBJ1-1|once|NA
CASRPSLDKATEAFF
NA
>TRBV7-2|TRBJ2-7|few|NA
CASSLQGYEQYF
TGTGCCAGCAGCTTACAGGGGTACGAGCAGTACTTC
>TRBV15|TRBJ2-3|NA|TRBD1
CATSRDPGQGTDTQYF
TGTGCCACCAGCAGAGATCCGGGACAGGGTACAGATACGCAGTATTTT
>TRBV10-2|TRBJ2-6|NA|NA
CASSAGRAGANVLTF
TGCGCCAGCAGTGCGGGCAGGGCTGGGGCCAACGTCCTGACTTTC
>TRBV5-1|TRBJ2-2|NA|NA
CASSLTRELFF
TGCGCCAGCAGCTTAACCAGGGAGCTGTTTTTT
>TRBV7-2|TRBJ1-5|NA|NA
CASSFSSDNQPQHF
TGTGCCAGCAGCTTCTCGTCGGACAATCAGCCCCAGCATTTT
>TRBV11-3|TRBJ2-1|NA|TRBD2
CASSLESGGAYNEQFF
TGTGCCAGCAGCTTAGAAAGCGGGGGGGCCTACAATGAGCAGTTCTTC
>TRBV28|TRBJ1-1|NA|NA
CASSLVAKNTEAFF
TGTGCCAGCAGTTTGGTGGCTAAGAACACTGAAGCTTTCTTT
>TRBV20-1|TRBJ1-1|few|NA
CSARENTEAFF
TGCAGTGCTAGAGAAAACACTGAAGCTTTCTTT
>TRBV9|TRBJ1-2|NA|NA
CASSASGGRPYGYTF
TGTGCCAGCAGCGCTAGCGGGGGGCGTCCCTATGGCTACACCTTC
>TRBV5-8|TRBJ1-5|few|TRBD1
CASSRWDRGNQPQHF
TGTGCCAGCAGCCGGTGGGACAGGGGGAATCAGCCCCAGCATTTT
>TRBV9|TRBJ1-3|NA|NA
CASSPYSGNTIYF
TGTGCCAGCAGCCCCTACTCTGGAAACACCATATATTTT
>TRBV15|TRBJ2-7|NA|TRBD2
CATSSGLAGAPYEQYF
TGTGCCACCAGTTCGGGACTAGCGGGGGCCCCCTACGAGCAGTACTTC
>TRBV6-6|TRBJ1-4|once|NA
CASKAVKEKLFF
TGTGCCAGCAAGGCGGTCAAGGAAAAACTGTTTTTT
>TRBV7-9|TRBJ1-2|few|NA
CASSPVRIQRAYGYTF
TGTGCCAGCAGCCCAGTGCGAATACAGCGAGCCTATGGCTACACCTTC
>TRBV10-3|TRBJ2-1|NA|TRBD1
CAISEPGQGAGEQFF
TGTGCCATCAGTGAGCCGGGACAGGGGGCAGGTGAGCAGTTCTTC
>TRBV5-4|TRBJ2-5|NA|NA
CASSPQGRSQSETQYF
TGTGCCAGCAGTCCTCAAGGGAGGTCGCAAAGCGAGACCCAGTACTTC
>TRBV7-8|TRBJ2-5|NA|NA
CASSLVGGEETQYF
TGTGCCAGCAGCTTAGTGGGCGGGGAAGAGACCCAGTACTTC
>TRBV19|TRBJ2-7|NA|TRBD1
CASSIKGGSGSYEQYF
TGTGCCAGTAGTATAAAAGGGGGCAGCGGCTCCTACGAGCAGTACTTC
>TRBV29-1|TRBJ2-1|NA|NA
CSVPVGVDPLF
TGCAGCGTGCCCGTTGGGGTCGATCCGCTCTTC
>TRBV9|TRBJ2-1|NA|NA
CASSGAPGTWNEQFF
TGTGCCAGCAGCGGCGCCCCCGGGACCTGGAATGAGCAGTTCTTC
>TRBV11-1|TRBJ1-2|NA|NA
CASSSRTRNSYTF
TGTGCCAGCAGCTCGCGGACAAGGAATAGCTACACCTTC